Detailed here is one T cell receptor (beta chain). No antigen is known for it. One end of the junction fails to match germline, which may point to a read error. The sample originates from a study of blood T cells in healthy people across ages. Overall study findings and caveats: Among T cells, TCR beta diversity per million cells dropped roughly linearly as age rose.

Primed by a sample-barcoded 5' primer and a J-beta primer mix, a second PCR proceeded for about 6 to 11 cycles. TCRdb reanalysed the 5' RACE reads using MiXCR and keeps one entry per CDR3 protein. This sample carries around 800,000 distinct CDR3 sequences, about 59% of them seen once, and the ten largest clones take 28%. The sequence came from a young man in good health. Sequenced: blood.

CDR3 bases: TGCGCCAGCAGCCAGGGGACGGTCAGCTCCTATAATTCACCCCTCCACTTT. Protein product: CASSQGTVSSYNSPLHF. The chain couples TRBV3-1 to TRBJ1-6; D is possibly TRBD1 (6 bases). The length of the CDR3 is 17 residues. CDR1 is LGHDT, CDR2 YNNKEL, per germline (reference sequence).